This T cell receptor (beta chain) was profiled in a study of blood T cell repertoires in COVID-19. Turning to the study itself: From the United States, Italy and Spain came samples of acute and convalescent COVID-19. PBMCs, B-cell-depleted T cells, or T cells were the source of the cDNA or gDNA that made up the material.

The authors' processing: Cell counts per sample came from amplifying reference gene primers. Libraries were prepared by immunoSEQ multiplex PCR; TCRdb keeps only in-frame clonotypes and omits some of them. That table furnishes V, J and clone size, whereas the DNA furnished D and trimming. The sample yields roughly 250,000 clones, about 88% seen once. This CDR3 region has 13 residues. V shed 4 bases, J shed 1 base, and the junction held 1 base outside the gene matches. In germline, CDR1 is SGHRS, CDR2 YFSETQ. The rearrangement joins TRBV5-1 to TRBJ2-5; 7 bases match TRBD2. The receptor was isolated from a man aged 35 to 55 with acute or convalescent COVID-19. The sample comprised peripheral blood. The DNA for the CDR3 is TGCGCCAGCAGCGGGGGGGGCCAAGAGACCCAGTACTTC. Its translation is CASSGGGQETQYF.